This TCR beta chain was recorded in a study of T cells expressing NK-cell markers. This CDR3 comprises 11 residues. Germline V lookup: CDR1 SEHNR, CDR2 FQNEAQ (reference sequence). General study results and limits: Where a handful of donors were concerned, these clonotypes also led the CD3+CD56-NKG2C+ fraction.

As regards this clonotype: The antigen remains unidentified.

TCR beta libraries carry UMIs added by 5'RACE template switching. TCRdb processed the 5' RACE reads again and assigns one entry to each CDR3 protein, with no DNA. In all, the sample yields some 140,000 distinct CDR3 sequences. The source is a woman aged 50 to 60 in good health. The chain employs TRBV7-9 and TRBJ2-5; no DNA is available, so the TRBD1 call from TCRdb remains unchecked. Sequencing input: blood T cells: a sorted CD56 or NKG2C T cell subset, CD4+ or CD8+ T cells, or bulk PBMC T cells (not recorded which). This CDR3 reads CASSSGGTQYF.